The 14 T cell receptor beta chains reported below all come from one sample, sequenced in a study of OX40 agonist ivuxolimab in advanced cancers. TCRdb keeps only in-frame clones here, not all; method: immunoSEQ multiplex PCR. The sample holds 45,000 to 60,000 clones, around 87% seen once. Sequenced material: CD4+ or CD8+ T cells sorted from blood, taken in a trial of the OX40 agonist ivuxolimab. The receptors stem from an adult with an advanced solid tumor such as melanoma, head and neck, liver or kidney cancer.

CDR3 residues: CASSFLAGVTYEQYF. In DNA form, the CDR3 reads TGTGCCAGTAGTTTTCTAGCGGGGGTGACCTACGAGCAGTACTTC. The chain is built from TRBV19 and TRBJ2-7; 10 bases agree with TRBD2. The CDR3 has 15 residues. J was trimmed by 2 bases and V by 5 bases; bases with no gene match: 6. CDR1 is LNHDA, CDR2 SQIVND, per germline (reference sequence).

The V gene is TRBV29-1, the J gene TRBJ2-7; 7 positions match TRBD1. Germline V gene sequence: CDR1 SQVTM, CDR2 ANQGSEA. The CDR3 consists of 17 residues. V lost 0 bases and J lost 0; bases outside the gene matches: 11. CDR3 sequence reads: CSVEEPLSRDSSYEQYF. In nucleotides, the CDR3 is TGCAGCGTTGAAGAACCCTTGTCCAGGGACAGCTCCTACGAGCAGTACTTC.

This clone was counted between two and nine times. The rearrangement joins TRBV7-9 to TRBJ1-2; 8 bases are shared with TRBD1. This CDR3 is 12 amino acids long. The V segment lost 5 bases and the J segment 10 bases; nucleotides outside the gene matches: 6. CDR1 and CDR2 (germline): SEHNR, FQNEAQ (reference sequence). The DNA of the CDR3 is TGTGCCAGCAGCCCCGGACAGGGAGACTACACCTTC. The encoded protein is CASSPGQGDYTF.

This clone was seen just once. In nucleotides, the CDR3 is TGTGCCAGCAGTCCACAGGGGCTCACCTTTGTCACTGAAGCTTTCTTT. The encoded protein is CASSPQGLTFVTEAFF. V usage is TRBV9 and J usage is TRBJ1-1; 7 nucleotides match TRBD1. Germline CDR1 and CDR2: SGDLS and YYNGEE. The CDR3 has 16 residues. With V trimmed by 5 bases and J by 4 bases, 14 bases remained unmatched.

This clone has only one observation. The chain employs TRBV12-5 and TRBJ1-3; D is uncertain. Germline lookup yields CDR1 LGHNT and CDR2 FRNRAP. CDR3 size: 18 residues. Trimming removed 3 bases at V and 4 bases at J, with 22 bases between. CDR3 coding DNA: TGTGCTAGTGGTTTTGTCCTGTCGGGGAAGGTGGAAGGAAACACCATATATTTT. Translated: CASGFVLSGKVEGNTIYF.

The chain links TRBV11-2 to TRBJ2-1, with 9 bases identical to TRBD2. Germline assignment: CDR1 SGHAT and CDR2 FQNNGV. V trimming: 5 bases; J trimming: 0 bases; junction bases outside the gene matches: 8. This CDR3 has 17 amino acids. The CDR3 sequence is CASSALVSGSSYNEQFF. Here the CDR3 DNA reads TGTGCCAGCAGCGCCCTCGTTAGCGGGAGCTCCTACAATGAGCAGTTCTTC. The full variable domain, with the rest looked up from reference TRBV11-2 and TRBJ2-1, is EAGVAQSPRYKIIEKRQSVAFWCNPISGHATLYWYQQILGQGPKLLIQFQNNGVVDDSQLPKDRFSAERLKGVDSTLKIQPAKLEDSAVYLCASSALVSGSSYNEQFFGPGTRLTVL.

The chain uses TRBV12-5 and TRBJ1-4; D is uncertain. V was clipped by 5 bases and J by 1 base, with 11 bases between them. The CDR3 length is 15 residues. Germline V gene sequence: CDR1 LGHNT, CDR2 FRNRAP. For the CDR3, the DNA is TGTGCTAGTGGTCTCGAGGGCCAAACTAATGAAAAACTGTTTTTT. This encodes CASGLEGQTNEKLFF. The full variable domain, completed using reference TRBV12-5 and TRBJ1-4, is DARVTQTPRHKVTEMGQEVTMRCQPILGHNTVFWYRQTMMQGLELLAYFRNRAPLDDSGMPKDRFSAEMPDATLATLKIQPSEPRDSAVYFCASGLEGQTNEKLFFGSGTQLSVL.

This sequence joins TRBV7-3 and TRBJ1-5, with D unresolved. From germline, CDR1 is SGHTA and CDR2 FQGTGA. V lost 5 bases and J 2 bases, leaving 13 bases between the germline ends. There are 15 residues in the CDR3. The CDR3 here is CASSPEAGGNQPQHF. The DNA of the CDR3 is TGTGCCAGCAGCCCAGAAGCTGGGGGCAATCAGCCCCAGCATTTT.

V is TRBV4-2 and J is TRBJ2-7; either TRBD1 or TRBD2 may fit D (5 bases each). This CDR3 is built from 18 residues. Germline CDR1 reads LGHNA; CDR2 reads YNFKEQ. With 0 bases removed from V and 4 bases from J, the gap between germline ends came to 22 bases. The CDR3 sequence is CASSQEGRVTGKRYEQYF. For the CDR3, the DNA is TGTGCCAGCAGCCAAGAAGGCAGGGTGACGGGAAAGAGGTACGAGCAGTACTTC.

The CDR3 DNA sequence: TGCAGCGTTGAAGAAGGGGGGGCGAACACCGGGGAGCTGTTTTTT. It encodes CSVEEGGANTGELFF. The chain combines TRBV29-1 with TRBJ2-2, with D perhaps matching TRBD2 (7 bases). Germline assignment: CDR1 SQVTM and CDR2 ANQGSEA. There are 15 residues in the CDR3. Trimming pared 0 bases from V and 0 bases from J, leaving 8 bases between.

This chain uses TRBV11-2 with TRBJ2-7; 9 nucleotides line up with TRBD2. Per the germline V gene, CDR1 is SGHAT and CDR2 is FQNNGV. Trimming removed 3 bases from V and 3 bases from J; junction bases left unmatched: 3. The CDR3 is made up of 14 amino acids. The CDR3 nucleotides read TGTGCCAGCAGCTTGGGACTAGCTGGCTACGAGCAGTACTTC. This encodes CASSLGLAGYEQYF.

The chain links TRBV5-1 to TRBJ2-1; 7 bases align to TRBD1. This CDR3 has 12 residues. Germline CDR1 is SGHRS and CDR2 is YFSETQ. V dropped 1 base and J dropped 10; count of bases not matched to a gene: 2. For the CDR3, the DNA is TGCGCCAGCAGCTTGAGGGGGCAGGAGCAGTTCTTC. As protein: CASSLRGQEQFF.

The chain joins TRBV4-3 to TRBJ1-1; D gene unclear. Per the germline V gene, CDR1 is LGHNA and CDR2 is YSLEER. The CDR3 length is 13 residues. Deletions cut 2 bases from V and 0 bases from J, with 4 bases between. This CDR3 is CASSQILNTEAFF. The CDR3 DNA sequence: TGCGCCAGCAGCCAAATATTGAACACTGAAGCTTTCTTT.

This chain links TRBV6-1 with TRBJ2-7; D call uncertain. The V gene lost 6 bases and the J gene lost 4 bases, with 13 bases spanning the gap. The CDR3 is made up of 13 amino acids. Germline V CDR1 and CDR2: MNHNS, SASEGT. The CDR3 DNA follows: TGTGCCAGCAGCTACGCTCCCACGTACGAGCAGTACTTC. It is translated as CASSYAPTYEQYF.